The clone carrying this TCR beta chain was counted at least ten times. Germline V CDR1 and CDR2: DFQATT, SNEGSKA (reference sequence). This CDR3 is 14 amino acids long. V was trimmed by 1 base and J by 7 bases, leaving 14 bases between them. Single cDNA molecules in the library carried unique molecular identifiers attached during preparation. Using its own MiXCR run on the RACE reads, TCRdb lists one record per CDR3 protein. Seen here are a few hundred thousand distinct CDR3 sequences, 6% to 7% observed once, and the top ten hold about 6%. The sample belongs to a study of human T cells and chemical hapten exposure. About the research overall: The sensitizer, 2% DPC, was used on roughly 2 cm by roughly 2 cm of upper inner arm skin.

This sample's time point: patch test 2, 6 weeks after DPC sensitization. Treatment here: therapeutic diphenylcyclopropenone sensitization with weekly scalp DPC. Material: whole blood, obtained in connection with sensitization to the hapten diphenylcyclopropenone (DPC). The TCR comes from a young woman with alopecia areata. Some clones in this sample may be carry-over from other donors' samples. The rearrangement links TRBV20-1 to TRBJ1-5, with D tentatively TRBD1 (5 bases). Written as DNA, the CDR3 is TGCAGTGCTAGAGGACACAGGCGGGAGCAGCCCCAGCATTTT. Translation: CSARGHRREQPQHF.